This entry describes one T cell receptor (beta chain). The data are from a study of cytomegalovirus exposure and HLA in healthy donors. The V gene's germline CDR1 is SGHTA and CDR2 FQGTGA. V was cut by 5 bases and J by 2 bases, with 9 bases left in between. This CDR3 has 13 residues. PCR primers comprised 60 Vbeta and 13 Jbeta primers. The method was immunoSEQ multiplex PCR; TCRdb's version includes in-frame clones alone and lacks a portion of them. Of about 150,000 clones listed, approximately 60% are singletons. This clonotype originated in a human donor in good health. J is TRBJ1-1 and V is TRBV7-3, with D possibly being TRBD1 (6 bases). Sequencing was performed on PBMCs. This CDR3 is CASSVDRNTEAFF. The DNA for the CDR3 is TGTGCCAGCAGCGTGGACAGAAACACTGAAGCTTTCTTT. Combining the CDR3 with reference TRBV7-3 and TRBJ1-1 gives the whole variable domain GAGVSQTPSNKVTEKGKYVELRCDPISGHTALYWYRQSLGQGPEFLIYFQGTGAADDSGLPNDRFFAVRPEGSVSTLKIQRTERGDSAVYLCASSVDRNTEAFFGQGTRLTVV.